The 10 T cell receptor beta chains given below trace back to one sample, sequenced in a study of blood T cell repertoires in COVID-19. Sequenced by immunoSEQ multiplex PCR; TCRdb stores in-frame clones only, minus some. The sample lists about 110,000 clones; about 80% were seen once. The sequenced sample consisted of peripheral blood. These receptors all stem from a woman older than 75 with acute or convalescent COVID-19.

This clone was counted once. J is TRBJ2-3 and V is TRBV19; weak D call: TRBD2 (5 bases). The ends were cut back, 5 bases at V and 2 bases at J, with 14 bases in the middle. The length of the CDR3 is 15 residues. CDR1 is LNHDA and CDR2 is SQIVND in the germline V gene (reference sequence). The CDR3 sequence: CASSSPSSHTDTQYF. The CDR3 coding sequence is TGTGCCAGTAGTTCGCCTAGCAGTCACACAGATACGCAGTATTTT. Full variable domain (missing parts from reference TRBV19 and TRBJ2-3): DGGITQSPKYLFRKEGQNVTLSCEQNLNHDAMYWYRQDPGQGLRLIYYSQIVNDFQKGDIAEGYSVSREKKESFPLTVTSAQKNPTAFYLCASSSPSSHTDTQYFGPGTRLTVL.

As DNA, the CDR3 is TGTGCCAGCTCGCCCCTGACACAGGGAAGGTCAGATACGCAGTATTTT. Protein product: CASSPLTQGRSDTQYF. The chain recombines TRBV18 with TRBJ2-3; tentatively, D is TRBD1 (6 bases). V shed 6 bases and J shed 4 bases, with 20 bases lying between them. CDR3 length equals 16 residues. Germline loops: CDR1 KGHSH, CDR2 LQKENI.

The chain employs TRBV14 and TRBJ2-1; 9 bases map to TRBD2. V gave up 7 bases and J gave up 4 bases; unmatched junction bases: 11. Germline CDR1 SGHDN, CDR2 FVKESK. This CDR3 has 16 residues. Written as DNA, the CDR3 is TGTGCCAGCACTCCCGGGGCGGCGGGAGGGTACAATGAGCAGTTCTTC. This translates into CASTPGAAGGYNEQFF. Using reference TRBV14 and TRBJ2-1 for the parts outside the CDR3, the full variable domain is EAGVTQFPSHSVIEKGQTVTLRCDPISGHDNLYWYRRVMGKEIKFLLHFVKESKQDESGMPNNRFLAERTGGTYSTLKVQPAELEDSGVYFCASTPGAAGGYNEQFFGPGTRLTVL.

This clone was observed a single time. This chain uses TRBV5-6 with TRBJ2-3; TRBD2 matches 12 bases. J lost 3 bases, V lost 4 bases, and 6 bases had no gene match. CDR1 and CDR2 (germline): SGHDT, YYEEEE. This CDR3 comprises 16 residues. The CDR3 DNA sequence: TGTGCCAGCAGCCAGATGACTAGCGGGGGAACAGATACGCAGTATTTT. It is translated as CASSQMTSGGTDTQYF.

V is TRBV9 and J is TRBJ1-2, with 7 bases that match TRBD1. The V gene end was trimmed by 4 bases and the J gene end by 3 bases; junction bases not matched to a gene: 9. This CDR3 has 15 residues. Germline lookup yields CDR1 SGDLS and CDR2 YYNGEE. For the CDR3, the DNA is TGTGCCAGCAGCCCCCGGAGGGACAGCTACTATGGCTACACCTTC. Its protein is CASSPRRDSYYGYTF.

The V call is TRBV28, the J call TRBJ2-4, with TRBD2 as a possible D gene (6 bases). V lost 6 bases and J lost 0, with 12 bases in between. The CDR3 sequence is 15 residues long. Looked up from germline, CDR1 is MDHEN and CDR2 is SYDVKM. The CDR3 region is CASRPLGLAKNIQYF. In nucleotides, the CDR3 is TGTGCCAGCAGACCACTGGGACTAGCCAAAAACATTCAGTACTTC.

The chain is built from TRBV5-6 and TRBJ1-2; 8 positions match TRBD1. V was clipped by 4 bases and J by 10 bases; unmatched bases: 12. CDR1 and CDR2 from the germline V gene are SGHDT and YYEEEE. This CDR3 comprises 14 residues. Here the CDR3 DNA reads TGTGCCAGCAGCCCCGGGACAGGATATTTAGCCTACACCTTC. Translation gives CASSPGTGYLAYTF.

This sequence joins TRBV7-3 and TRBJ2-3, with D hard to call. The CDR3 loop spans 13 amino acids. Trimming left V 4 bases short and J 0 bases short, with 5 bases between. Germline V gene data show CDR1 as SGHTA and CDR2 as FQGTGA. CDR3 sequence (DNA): TGTGCCAGCAGCTGGCAAAGCACAGATACGCAGTATTTT. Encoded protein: CASSWQSTDTQYF.

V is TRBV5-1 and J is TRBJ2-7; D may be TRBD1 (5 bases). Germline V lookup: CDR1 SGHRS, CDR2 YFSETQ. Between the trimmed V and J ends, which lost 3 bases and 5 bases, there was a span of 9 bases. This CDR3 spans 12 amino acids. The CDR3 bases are TGCGCCAGCAGCTGGCCAGGGAACGAGCAGTACTTC. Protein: CASSWPGNEQYF.

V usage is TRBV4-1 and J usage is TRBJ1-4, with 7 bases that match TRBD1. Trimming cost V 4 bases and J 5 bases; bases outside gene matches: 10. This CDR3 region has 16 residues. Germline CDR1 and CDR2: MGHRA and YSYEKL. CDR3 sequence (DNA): TGCGCCAGCAGCCTGTTAGGGGTACAGGGGAATGAAAAACTGTTTTTT. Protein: CASSLLGVQGNEKLFF.